The T cell receptor beta chain described here comes from a study of blood T cells in healthy people across ages. General observations from the study: Unsorted PBMC input precluded a conclusive naive versus antigen-experienced comparison.

Using a J-beta primer mix together with a sample-barcoded 5' primer, a second PCR was run for about 6 to 12 cycles. TCRdb reanalysed the 5' RACE reads using MiXCR and keeps one entry per CDR3 protein. This table has about 1.4 million distinct CDR3 sequences, around 59% appearing once. In its sample, this clonotype was seen a few times. Antigen specificity is unknown. The germline V gene encodes CDR1 SEHNR and CDR2 FQNEAQ (reference sequence). CDR3 size: 15 residues. Trimming stripped 6 bases from V and 0 bases from J, with 15 bases between. The sequence was obtained from a young man in good health. The sample taken for sequencing was blood. The V and J genes are TRBV7-9 and TRBJ2-7; D remains unclear. Here the CDR3 reads CASRLPGLTSYEQYF. The CDR3 DNA sequence: TGTGCCAGCAGACTCCCGGGCCTGACCTCCTACGAGCAGTACTTC. Full variable domain (missing parts from reference TRBV7-9 and TRBJ2-7): DTGVSQNPRHKITKRGQNVTFRCDPISEHNRLYWYRQTLGQGPEFLTYFQNEAQLEKSRLLSDRFSAERPKGSFSTLEIQRTEQGDSAMYLCASRLPGLTSYEQYFGPGTRLTVT.